The 16 T cell receptor beta chains below were found in one sample sequenced in a study of blood T cell repertoires in COVID-19. Produced via immunoSEQ multiplex PCR; TCRdb's table is partial and in-frame only. The table shows over 200,000 clones, with more than 65% occurring only once. The specimen sequenced was peripheral blood. The origin of the receptors is a man aged 35 to 55 who had recovered from COVID-19.

V gene TRBV11-2 combines with J gene TRBJ1-2, with D possibly matching TRBD1 (6 bases). The V gene's germline CDR1 is SGHAT and CDR2 FQNNGV. The CDR3 contains 15 residues. With 3 bases removed from V and 0 bases from J, the gap between germline ends came to 11 bases. In DNA, the CDR3 is TGTGCCAGCAGCTTGTCGACAGGAACTAACTATGGCTACACCTTC. It yields the protein CASSLSTGTNYGYTF.

V gene TRBV4-1 combines with J gene TRBJ2-4; the D gene is possibly TRBD1 (5 bases). This CDR3 comprises 15 residues. CDR1 and CDR2 from the germline V gene are MGHRA and YSYEKL. Trimming stripped 6 bases from V and 0 bases from J, with 12 bases between. CDR3 coding DNA: TGCGCCAGCAGTTATTCGACAGTAGCCAAAAACATTCAGTACTTC. This encodes CASSYSTVAKNIQYF.

The chain is built from TRBV5-4 and TRBJ2-1; 7 nucleotides agree with TRBD2. Germline assignment: CDR1 SGHNT and CDR2 YYREEE (reference sequence). Trimming at V came to 3 bases and at J to 4 bases, leaving 10 bases not matched to a gene. CDR3 length: 16 residues. In DNA, the CDR3 is TGTGCCAGCAGCTCCCGGATGGCTAGCGGATACAATGAGCAGTTCTTC. It specifies CASSSRMASGYNEQFF.

V is TRBV27 and J is TRBJ1-1, with D possibly matching TRBD1 (5 bases). This CDR3 has 17 residues. Germline V gives CDR1 MNHEY, CDR2 SMNVEV (reference sequence). V lost 0 bases and J 1 base, leaving 15 bases between the germline ends. The CDR3 nucleotides are TGTGCCAGCAGTTTATCAAGGGGCGCGCTCCGGAACACTGAAGCTTTCTTT. This codes for CASSLSRGALRNTEAFF.

The rearrangement joins TRBV5-5 to TRBJ2-2; 7 nucleotides line up with TRBD1. V lost 4 bases, J lost 4 bases, and 7 bases stayed unmatched. Germline V gene lookup returns CDR1 SGHKS and CDR2 YYEKEE (reference sequence). CDR3 length: 15 residues. CDR3 nucleotide sequence: TGTGCCAGCAGCAGTACAGGGGAGCCCACCGGGGAGCTGTTTTTT. It yields the protein CASSSTGEPTGELFF.

This chain uses TRBV6-5 with TRBJ1-4, with 11 bases aligning to TRBD1. This CDR3 has 14 residues. Germline V CDR1 and CDR2: MNHEY, SVGAGI. The J segment lost 7 bases and the V segment lost 7 bases, leaving 5 bases of the junction unmatched. CDR3 loop: CASIRTGGFEKLFF. CDR3 in DNA: TGTGCCAGCATTAGGACAGGGGGCTTTGAAAAACTGTTTTTT.

In DNA, the CDR3 is TGTGCCGTCGACAGCAATAGCAATCAGCCCCAGCATTTT. This sequence encodes CAVDSNSNQPQHF. The genes are TRBV9 and TRBJ1-5, with a possible D match to TRBD1 (5 bases). The germline V gene has CDR1 SGDLS and CDR2 YYNGEE. The CDR3 loop spans 13 amino acids. V lost 10 bases and J lost 0, with 11 bases in between.

The rearrangement joins TRBV6-4 to TRBJ2-2; D may be TRBD1 (6 bases). V lost 3 bases to trimming and J lost 0 bases, with 8 bases between them. The CDR3 extends over 15 amino acids. Germline assignment: CDR1 MRHNA and CDR2 SNTAGT. The CDR3 region has the DNA TGTGCCAGCAGTGAAGACAGGTCGAACACCGGGGAGCTGTTTTTT. The encoded protein is CASSEDRSNTGELFF.

Here the CDR3 DNA reads TGTGCCAGCAGACCCGGACAGGGCTTTTTCTCTGGAAACACCATATATTTT. It translates to CASRPGQGFFSGNTIYF. V and J are TRBV7-2 and TRBJ1-3, with 8 bases lining up with TRBD1. The trim removed 6 bases at V and 0 bases at J, leaving 10 bases unmatched. Germline V lookup: CDR1 SGHTA, CDR2 FQGNSA. The CDR3 has 17 amino acids.

This clone was found once. The CDR3 DNA reads TGTGCCTGGAGTGTCATTAGTTACAATGAGCAGTTCTTC. It specifies CAWSVISYNEQFF. The J gene is TRBJ2-1, the V gene TRBV30; the D is unclear. The CDR3 totals 13 residues. Germline CDR1 reads GTSNPN; CDR2 reads SVGIG (reference sequence). Trimming stripped 0 bases from V and 4 bases from J, with 7 bases between.

The CDR3 region has the DNA TGTGCCAGTAGTATGGGACAGGGGGCAGGAAACACCATATATTTT. It is translated as CASSMGQGAGNTIYF. J is TRBJ1-3 and V is TRBV19; 12 bases match TRBD1. Germline V gene lookup returns CDR1 LNHDA and CDR2 SQIVND (reference sequence). The CDR3 is 15 residues long. V gave up 3 bases and J gave up 4 bases; unmatched junction bases: 1.

The V and J genes are TRBV7-9 and TRBJ2-5; D is uncertain. The CDR3 runs to 12 residues. The germline V gene encodes CDR1 SEHNR and CDR2 FQNEAQ (reference sequence). The V end lost 6 bases, the J end lost 4 bases, and 9 bases lay between the germline ends. CDR3 in amino acids: CASRSTGETQYF. In DNA form, the CDR3 reads TGTGCCAGCAGATCGACGGGAGAGACCCAGTACTTC.

This clone appeared a single time. V usage is TRBV5-4 and J usage is TRBJ1-1; the match to TRBD1 covers 7 bases. CDR3 size: 14 residues. Unmatched junction bases numbered 4, after V lost 3 bases and J lost 2 bases. Germline V gene lookup returns CDR1 SGHNT and CDR2 YYREEE (reference sequence). The CDR3 DNA reads TGTGCCAGCAGCTCGGACAGGCTTAACACTGAAGCTTTCTTT. Translating it yields CASSSDRLNTEAFF.

This clone appeared a few times. The chain combines TRBV15 with TRBJ1-2, with D hard to call. The CDR3 runs 14 residues. V lost 0 bases and J lost 8, with 13 bases in between. The germline gives CDR1 LNHNV, CDR2 YYDKDF (reference sequence). CDR3 nucleotide sequence: TGTGCCACCAGCAGAGATCCCCGTAGCCGGGGCTACACCTTC. Translated: CATSRDPRSRGYTF.

This clone was seen more than once but under ten times. The chain uses TRBV6-2 or TRBV6-3 and TRBJ1-2; 9 bases fit TRBD1. The CDR3 length is 16 residues. With 6 bases clipped from V and 8 bases from J, the junction kept 16 bases outside the gene matches. Germline V gene sequence: CDR1 MNHEY, CDR2 SVGEGT. The CDR3 spells CASSLLPPGTGSGYTF. The CDR3 DNA sequence: TGTGCCAGCAGCCTACTGCCCCCCGGGACAGGGTCCGGCTACACCTTC.

The chain employs TRBV18 and TRBJ2-1; D may be TRBD2 (5 bases). CDR3 length: 16 residues. Trimming removed 1 base at V and 4 bases at J, with 14 bases between. CDR1 and CDR2 (germline): KGHSH, LQKENI. This CDR3 reads CASSPLSGGGYNEQFF. The CDR3 DNA is TGTGCCAGCTCACCACTCTCTGGCGGAGGATACAATGAGCAGTTCTTC.